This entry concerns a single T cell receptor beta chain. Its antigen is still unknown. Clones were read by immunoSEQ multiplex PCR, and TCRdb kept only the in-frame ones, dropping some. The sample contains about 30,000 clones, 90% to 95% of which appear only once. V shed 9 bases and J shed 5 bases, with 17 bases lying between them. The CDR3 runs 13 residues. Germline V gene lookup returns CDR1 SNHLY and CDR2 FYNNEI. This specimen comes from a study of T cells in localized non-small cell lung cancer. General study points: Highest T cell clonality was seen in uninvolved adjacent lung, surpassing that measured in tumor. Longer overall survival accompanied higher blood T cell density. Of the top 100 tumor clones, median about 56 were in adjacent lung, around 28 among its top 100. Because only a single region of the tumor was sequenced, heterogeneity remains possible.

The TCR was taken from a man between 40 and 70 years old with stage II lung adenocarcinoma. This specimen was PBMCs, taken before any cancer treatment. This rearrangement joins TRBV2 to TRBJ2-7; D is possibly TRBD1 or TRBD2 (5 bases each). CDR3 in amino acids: CARGPGPTNEQYF. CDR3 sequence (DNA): TGTGCCAGAGGTCCGGGACCCACCAACGAGCAGTACTTC.